These T cell receptor beta chains were read from a single sample in a study of regulatory T cells in long-lasting Graves disease. TCRdb analysed the multiplex PCR reads with MiXCR anew, one entry per CDR3 protein. The profile shows 450,000 to 600,000 distinct CDR3 sequences, around 16% of them singletons. This sample also appeared in a second study, on T cells in Graves' hyperthyroidism and ophthalmopathy.

The specimen was peripheral blood mononuclear cells (PBMCs), collected at new diagnosis, from a patient treated with antithyroid drugs. The source of these receptors is a man aged 40-55 years with Graves disease. Each CDR3 is given with its conserved first and last residue. A D gene is named only where the DNA matches it firmly. Expanded clones are given a class, and other clones once, few, many or no size at all.

TRBV28	TRBD1	TRBJ2-7	many	TGTGCCAGCAGTCCCCTCGGACAGGACTGCGAGCAGTACTTC	CASSPLGQDCEQYF
TRBV13	.	TRBJ2-7	many	TGTGCCAGCAGCTTATATATAGCCTCCTACGAGCAGTACTTC	CASSLYIASYEQYF
TRBV5-1	.	TRBJ1-1	.	TGCGCCAGCAGCTTGTTCGAAGGGAACACTGAAGCTTTCTTT	CASSLFEGNTEAFF
TRBV24-1	.	TRBJ2-1	many	TGTGCCACCAGTGAGCAGGGACCCAAGGTCCCCAATGAGCAGTTCTTC	CATSEQGPKVPNEQFF
TRBV18	.	TRBJ1-1	many	TGTGCCAGCTCACCCCTAAAGGAGGTAAGGAACACTGAAGCTTTCTTT	CASSPLKEVRNTEAFF
TRBV5-1	.	TRBJ2-5	.	TGCGCCAGCAGCCAGCTCGGGCCGGAGACCCAGTACTTC	CASSQLGPETQYF
TRBV12-3/TRBV12-4	TRBD2	TRBJ2-1	many	TGTGCCAGCAGCCCCGGTTTGCCTAGCGGGAGTGTATACAATGAGCAGTTCTTC	CASSPGLPSGSVYNEQFF
TRBV5-1	TRBD1	TRBJ2-1	many	TGCGCCAGCAGCTCCAAGCTTGACAGGGGGCTTAATAATGAGCAGTTCTTC	CASSSKLDRGLNNEQFF
TRBV6-1	TRBD1	TRBJ2-7	few	TGTGCCAGCAGTGAAGTGGGACAGCCCAGCGAGCAGTACTTC	CASSEVGQPSEQYF
TRBV7-9	.	TRBJ1-1	few	TGTGCCAGCAGATGGGGGGATCGGACTGAAGCTTTCTTT	CASRWGDRTEAFF
TRBV30	.	TRBJ1-3	few	TGTGCCTGGAGTGTTGGCAGGACGAAAACAAGCTCTGGAAACACCATATATTTT	CAWSVGRTKTSSGNTIYF
TRBV20-1	.	TRBJ2-7	many	TGCAGTGCTACAGGGGCACAGGCCTACGAGCAGTACTTC	CSATGAQAYEQYF
TRBV27	.	TRBJ2-5	many	TGTGCCAGCAGTGGGGGACATTACCAAGAGACCCAGTACTTC	CASSGGHYQETQYF
TRBV5-1	.	TRBJ2-3	many	TGCGCCAGCAGCTTTGACGGGGTAACAGATACGCAGTATTTT	CASSFDGVTDTQYF
TRBV4-1	.	TRBJ2-7	many	TGCGCCAGCAGCCAAGCGGGCGCGGGATACGAGCAGTACTTC	CASSQAGAGYEQYF
TRBV5-1	.	TRBJ2-1	.	TGCGCCAGCAGCTTGACAGGGTACGATGAGCAGTTCTTC	CASSLTGYDEQFF
TRBV5-8	.	TRBJ1-3	.	TGTGCCAGCAGCTATTGGAGTATGGCCGGGGACACCATATATTTT	CASSYWSMAGDTIYF
TRBV6-1	TRBD1	TRBJ1-6	.	TGTGCCAGCACTATCAGGACAGGGTATTCACCCCTCCACTTT	CASTIRTGYSPLHF
TRBV30	TRBD2	TRBJ2-1	many	TGTGCCTGGAGTGTACTTAGCGGGAGCCACAATGAGCAGTTCTTC	CAWSVLSGSHNEQFF
TRBV15	.	TRBJ2-7	many	TGTGCCACCAGCTTTGGGACTGGGTCCTACGAGCAGTACTTC	CATSFGTGSYEQYF
TRBV5-1	.	TRBJ2-1	many	TGCGCCAGCAGTTCTCTGGGACACGAATACAATGAGCAGTTCTTC	CASSSLGHEYNEQFF
TRBV10-3	TRBD2	TRBJ2-3	.	TGTGCCATCAGCGGACTAGCGGGAGGGCTTAACACAGATACGCAGTATTTT	CAISGLAGGLNTDTQYF
TRBV11-1	.	TRBJ2-5	many	TGTGCCAGCAGCCCAGGACACTCAGAGACCCAGTACTTC	CASSPGHSETQYF
TRBV7-9	TRBD2	TRBJ2-7	.	TGTGCCAGCAGCACGGGACTAGCGGGGCGCTCCTACGAGCAGTACTTC	CASSTGLAGRSYEQYF
TRBV18	.	TRBJ1-5	.	TGTGCCAGCTCCCAGGCAGGCAATCAGCCCCAGCGTTTT	CASSQAGNQPQRF
TRBV28	TRBD1	TRBJ2-2	.	TGTGCCAGCAGTTCCAGGGGGCTCGCCGGGGAGCTGTTTTTT	CASSSRGLAGELFF
TRBV20-1	TRBD2	TRBJ2-7	.	TGCAGTGCTAAGGGACTAGCGAAAACACTCTACGAGCAGTACTTC	CSAKGLAKTLYEQYF
TRBV2	.	TRBJ1-1	many	TGTGCCAGCAGGGCGAAAGAAGCTTTCTTT	CASRAKEAFF
TRBV11-2	.	TRBJ2-7	many	TGTGCCAGCAGCTTAGGGTGGGTAGGCTACGAGCAGTACTTC	CASSLGWVGYEQYF
TRBV20-1	TRBD1	TRBJ2-3	many	TGCAGTGCGGACCGGACAGGGGGCGCGACAGATACGCAGTATTTT	CSADRTGGATDTQYF
TRBV7-9	TRBD2	TRBJ2-7	many	TGTGCCAGCAGGTCGTCGGGGGGGCCGTACGAGCAGTACTTC	CASRSSGGPYEQYF
TRBV20-1	.	TRBJ2-1	.	TGCAGTGCTAGAGAAGTTGCCTCGGGGTTCTTC	CSAREVASGFF
TRBV20-1	.	TRBJ1-5	many	TGCAGTGCTAACAACCGGGACGGAGATCAGCCCCAGCATTTT	CSANNRDGDQPQHF
TRBV20-1	TRBD2	TRBJ2-1	.	TGCAGTGCTATAGCGGGGGGGGGAGGGAATGAGCAGTTCTTC	CSAIAGGGGNEQFF
TRBV2	.	TRBJ2-4	few	TGTGCCAGCAGTGAAGAAGTGGGTCGGGTAACCAAAAACATTCAGTACTTC	CASSEEVGRVTKNIQYF
TRBV7-9	.	TRBJ2-3	many	TGTGCCAGCAGCTTAGAGGGTTACACAGATACGCAGTATTTT	CASSLEGYTDTQYF
TRBV7-9	TRBD1	TRBJ2-3	.	TGTGCCAGCAGCATGGACAGGGCCGGAGATACGCAGTATTTT	CASSMDRAGDTQYF
TRBV7-9	TRBD2	TRBJ2-5	.	TGTGCCAGCAGCCAAGAACTAGCGGCGTCTGGGGCCCAGTACTTC	CASSQELAASGAQYF
TRBV11-2	.	TRBJ2-2	.	TGTGCCAGCAGCCCTGATACAAACTCCGGGGAGCTGTTTTTT	CASSPDTNSGELFF
TRBV25-1	.	TRBJ1-1	.	TGTGCCAGCAGTAAACAGACGAACACTGAAGCTTTCTTT	CASSKQTNTEAFF
TRBV19	.	TRBJ1-6	.	TGTGCCAGTAGTATAGAACCGGGACGGAGTTCACCCCTCCACTTT	CASSIEPGRSSPLHF
TRBV30	TRBD2	TRBJ2-1	many	TGTGCCTGGAGTTCACTAGCGGGGGTCTCCTACAATGAGCAGTTCTTC	CAWSSLAGVSYNEQFF
TRBV7-2	.	TRBJ2-4	many	TGTGCCAGCAGCCCGACAGGTGGTCAAGGTCTGGGGTCCATTCAGTACTTC	CASSPTGGQGLGSIQYF
TRBV4-2	.	TRBJ2-1	once	TGTGCCAGCAGCCCCCGACTAGGGGTAAGGAATGAGCAGTTCTTC	CASSPRLGVRNEQFF
TRBV29-1	TRBD1	TRBJ2-7	.	TGCAGCGTAGGGACAGGGGGCCTCTACGAGCAGTACTTC	CSVGTGGLYEQYF
TRBV5-1	.	TRBJ1-1	.	TGCGCCAGCAGCCCCAGAGTGGTAGGCACTGAAGCTTTCTTT	CASSPRVVGTEAFF
TRBV6-2/TRBV6-3	TRBD1	TRBJ2-5	many	TGTGCCAGCAGTGAGTGGAGACAGGGGGCAGTTACGAGAGAGACCCAGTACTTC	CASSEWRQGAVTRETQYF
TRBV28	.	TRBJ1-1	.	TGTGCCAGCAGTTTAACAGCGACGGCTGAAGCTTTCTTT	CASSLTATAEAFF
TRBV12-3/TRBV12-4	.	TRBJ2-7	few	TGTGCCAGCAGCATCTGGGACTCCATTAATTACGAGCAGTACTTC	CASSIWDSINYEQYF
TRBV2	.	TRBJ2-6	many	TGTGCCAGCAATTGGTTGAGCCCCCCTGGGGCCAACGTCCTGACTTTC	CASNWLSPPGANVLTF
TRBV7-3	.	TRBJ2-2	.	TGTGCCAGCAGCTTAAAGGGTGTGCCCGGGGAGCTGTTTTTT	CASSLKGVPGELFF
TRBV12-3/TRBV12-4	.	TRBJ2-1	many	TGTGCCAGCAGCCTCCTTAGCCCCGAGCAGTTCTTC	CASSLLSPEQFF
TRBV14	TRBD2	TRBJ2-3	.	TGTGCCAGCAGCCCACCCGGGACTAGCGGTGGAGATACGCAGTATTTT	CASSPPGTSGGDTQYF
TRBV5-1	.	TRBJ1-1	many	TGCGCCAGCAGCCCCACTTGGGGCACTTTGAACACTGAAGCTTTCTTT	CASSPTWGTLNTEAFF
TRBV28	.	TRBJ2-4	.	TGTGCCAGCAGTTACCAGGGCCTAGCCAAAAACATTCAGTACTTC	CASSYQGLAKNIQYF
TRBV7-3	TRBD1	TRBJ2-6	few	TGTGCCAGCAACAAACCGGGACAGCTTTCTGGGGCCAACGTCCTGACTTTC	CASNKPGQLSGANVLTF